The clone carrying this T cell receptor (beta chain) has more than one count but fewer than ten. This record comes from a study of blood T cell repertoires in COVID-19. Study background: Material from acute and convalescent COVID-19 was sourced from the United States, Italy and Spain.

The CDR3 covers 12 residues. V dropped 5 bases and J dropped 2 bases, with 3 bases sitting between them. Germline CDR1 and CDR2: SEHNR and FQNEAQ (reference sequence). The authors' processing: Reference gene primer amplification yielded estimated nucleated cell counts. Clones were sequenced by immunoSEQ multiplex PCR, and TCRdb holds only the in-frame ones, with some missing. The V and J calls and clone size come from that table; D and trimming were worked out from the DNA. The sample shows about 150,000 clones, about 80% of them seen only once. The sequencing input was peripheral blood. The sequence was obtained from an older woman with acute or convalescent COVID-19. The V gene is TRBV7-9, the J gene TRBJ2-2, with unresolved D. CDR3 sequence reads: CASSPNTGELFF. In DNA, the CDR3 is TGTGCCAGCAGCCCTAACACCGGGGAGCTGTTTTTT.